This TCR beta chain is drawn from a study of cytomegalovirus exposure and HLA in healthy donors. Findings and caveats of the study: Available immune exposure information was restricted to CMV serostatus only. Investigators reported around 150 TCR beta chains as tied to cytomegalovirus. The study reported that TCR beta sequences accurately predicted HLA-A and HLA-B alleles in most subjects.

Notes on this clone: The antigen is not known.

Per the germline V gene, CDR1 is SEHNR and CDR2 is FQNEAQ (reference sequence). CDR3 length equals 15 residues. V lost 6 bases, J lost 2 bases, and 15 bases lay in between. The PCR was carried out with 60 Vbeta primers and 13 Jbeta primers. Sequenced by immunoSEQ multiplex PCR; TCRdb stores in-frame clones only, minus some. The profile shows some 120,000 clones, roughly 69% of them singletons. The chain has TRBV7-9 and TRBJ2-3; maybe TRBD2 (6 bases). The receptor was derived from a woman aged 40-49 years in good health and CMV-seropositive. The sample taken for sequencing was PBMCs. CDR3 sequence: CASSQTRTDTDTQYF. The CDR3 bases are TGTGCCAGCAGTCAGACTAGAACAGACACAGATACGCAGTATTTT.